These 22 T cell receptor beta chains were sequenced from one sample in a study of cytomegalovirus exposure and HLA in healthy donors. PCR amplification relied on 60 Vbeta primers (plus 13 Jbeta primers). TCRdb keeps only in-frame clones here, not all; method: immunoSEQ multiplex PCR. Of roughly 240,000 clones listed, roughly 78% are singletons. The sequenced sample consisted of PBMCs. These receptors originate from a boy aged 5 to 17 in good health and CMV-seronegative.

The genes are TRBV10-3 and TRBJ1-2, with TRBD1 as a possible D gene (6 bases). Germline lookup yields CDR1 ENHRY and CDR2 SYGVKD. Trimming took 6 bases from V and 8 from J, leaving 10 bases between them. This CDR3 contains 11 residues. In DNA, the CDR3 is TGTGCCATCAGACGACAGGAGGGCTACACCTTC. Translating gives CAIRRQEGYTF.

The chain joins TRBV11-3 to TRBJ2-5; D gene ambiguous. V was pared by 4 bases and J by 8 bases, with 14 bases between. CDR3 size: 13 residues. CDR1 and CDR2 (germline): SGHNT, YENEEA. In DNA form, the CDR3 reads TGTGCCAGCAGCTGGCAGCGAACCAGCACCCAGTACTTC. Protein sequence: CASSWQRTSTQYF.

The gene calls are TRBV4-1 and TRBJ2-7; TRBD2 might be the D (5 bases). Germline-derived CDR1 and CDR2 are MGHRA and YSYEKL. The V end was cut by 0 bases, the J end by 0 bases, with 18 bases between. The CDR3 runs 18 residues. The CDR3 loop reads CASSQDERREAISYEQYF. The CDR3 bases are TGCGCCAGCAGCCAAGACGAACGCCGGGAAGCAATCTCCTACGAGCAGTACTTC.

The table lists this clone with a few counts. The chain is built from TRBV9 and TRBJ1-4; D unresolved. The CDR3 is 14 amino acids. Germline V CDR1 and CDR2: SGDLS, YYNGEE. The V end was cut by 0 bases, the J end by 6 bases, with 9 bases between. The chain's CDR3 is CASSVGPGDEKLFF. CDR3 DNA: TGTGCCAGCAGCGTAGGGCCGGGAGATGAAAAACTGTTTTTT.

The chain combines TRBV6-1 with TRBJ2-5; D is unclear. TRBJ2-7 explains the end of the DNA better; the J call may be wrong. Germline CDR1 and CDR2: MNHNS and SASEGT. This CDR3 is 12 amino acids long. This chain's CDR3 is CASSEASYEQYF. The CDR3, as DNA: TGTGCCAGCAGTGAAGCTAGCTACGAGCAGTACTTC.

This clone was seen more than once but under ten times. The chain combines TRBV18 with TRBJ2-7; a weak D match, TRBD1 (5 bases). The germline V gene encodes CDR1 KGHSH and CDR2 LQKENI. V was shortened by 3 bases and J by 5 bases, with 11 bases between the two germline ends. The CDR3 is made up of 13 amino acids. The DNA of the CDR3 is TGTGCCAGCTCACCGTCGGACACCCACGAGCAGTACTTC. Its translation: CASSPSDTHEQYF.

This chain connects TRBV10-2 to TRBJ2-3; D might be TRBD2 (5 bases). The V and J ends lost 2 bases and 0 bases respectively, with 12 bases between them. This CDR3 comprises 16 residues. Germline V CDR1 and CDR2: WSHSY, SAAADI. The DNA of the CDR3 is TGCGCCAGCAGTGAGGGACTCCATTCCAGCACAGATACGCAGTATTTT. Amino acid sequence: CASSEGLHSSTDTQYF.

The rearrangement uses TRBV25-1 and TRBJ1-1; D is uncertain. V lost 2 bases and J 5 bases, leaving 12 bases between the germline ends. The CDR3 totals 14 residues. Germline V CDR1 and CDR2: MGHDK, SYGVNS. CDR3 residues: CASSEGGIRTEAFF. CDR3 DNA: TGTGCCAGCAGTGAAGGCGGGATCCGGACTGAAGCTTTCTTT. Together with reference TRBV25-1 and TRBJ1-1, the CDR3 gives the full variable domain: EADIYQTPRYLVIGTGKKITLECSQTMGHDKMYWYQQDPGMELHLIHYSYGVNSTEKGDLSSESTVSRIRTEHFPLTLESARPSHTSQYLCASSEGGIRTEAFFGQGTRLTVV.

Concerning this clone itself: This sample also contains other DNA sequences that code for the same CDR3. The V call is TRBV5-1, the J call TRBJ2-3; no clear D gene. Trimming shortened V by 0 bases and J by 0 bases, and 5 bases separated the two germline ends. Germline values: CDR1 SGHRS, CDR2 YFSETQ. This CDR3 is 14 amino acids long. Here the CDR3 DNA reads TGCGCCAGCAGCTTGGCTAGGAGCACAGATACGCAGTATTTT. Its translation is CASSLARSTDTQYF.

Only one count was recorded for this clone. V and J are TRBV19 and TRBJ2-7; TRBD2 matches 7 bases. The CDR3 is 15 residues long. CDR1 is LNHDA, CDR2 SQIVND, per germline (reference sequence). Trimming took 5 bases from V and 3 from J; bases not matched to a gene: 10. The CDR3: CASSPFASGLYEQYF. CDR3 sequence (DNA): TGTGCCAGTAGTCCATTCGCTAGCGGACTCTACGAGCAGTACTTC.

The chain has TRBV10-2 and TRBJ1-1; D is unresolved. The germline gives CDR1 WSHSY, CDR2 SAAADI. This CDR3 region has 14 residues. The V gene lost 5 bases and the J gene lost 4 bases, with 14 bases spanning the gap. The CDR3 coding sequence is TGCGCCAGCAGTCCCAGGACCCGGGGCACTGAAGCTTTCTTT. Its protein product is CASSPRTRGTEAFF.

V is TRBV5-1 and J is TRBJ2-6; TRBD1 matches 7 bases. Germline V gives CDR1 SGHRS, CDR2 YFSETQ. The CDR3 sequence is 19 residues long. The V and J ends lost 5 bases and 4 bases, in that order; junction bases with no gene match: 18. CDR3 sequence reads: CASSLYGQALLWGANVLTF. DNA of the CDR3: TGCGCCAGCAGTTTATACGGACAGGCCCTTCTCTGGGGGGCCAACGTCCTGACTTTC.

This rearrangement joins TRBV9 to TRBJ1-3, with TRBD1 identical over 8 bases. V was clipped by 6 bases and J by 4 bases; unmatched bases: 3. The CDR3 totals 13 residues. The germline CDR1 and CDR2 sequences are SGDLS and YYNGEE. The CDR3 DNA reads as TGTGCCAGCACCAGGACAGGGGGAAACACCATATATTTT. Encoded protein: CASTRTGGNTIYF.

The V call is TRBV9, the J call TRBJ2-1; 14 positions match TRBD2. The CDR3 sequence is 14 residues long. Germline CDR1 and CDR2: SGDLS and YYNGEE. V lost 0 bases and J lost 12; bases outside the gene matches: 2. The CDR3 reads CASSVGLAGGRQFF. In DNA, the CDR3 is TGTGCCAGCAGCGTAGGACTAGCGGGGGGGCGGCAGTTCTTC.

This clone was detected only once. The J gene is TRBJ2-5, the V gene TRBV7-6, with 11 bases lining up with TRBD1. CDR3 size: 20 residues. Trimming removed 3 bases from V and 5 bases from J; junction bases left unmatched: 20. Looked up from germline, CDR1 is SGHVS and CDR2 is FNYEAQ. The CDR3 nucleotides read TGTGCCAGCAGCTTTAGCCCGGGACTTGAGGACAGGGGGCGTAGGGAGACCCAGTACTTC. Protein sequence: CASSFSPGLEDRGRRETQYF.

The genes are TRBV4-2 and TRBJ2-3; 10 nucleotides agree with TRBD2. The length of the CDR3 is 18 residues. Germline V gene lookup returns CDR1 LGHNA and CDR2 YNFKEQ. With V trimmed by 1 base and J by 3 bases, 10 bases remained unmatched. CDR3 amino acids: CASSQGLAGTLITDTQYF. CDR3 sequence (DNA): TGTGCCAGCAGCCAAGGACTAGCGGGCACGCTAATTACAGATACGCAGTATTTT.

V gene TRBV6-1 combines with J gene TRBJ1-1; D is perhaps TRBD1 (5 bases). The CDR3 is 14 amino acids. V shed 6 bases and J shed 8 bases, with 19 bases lying between them. CDR1 and CDR2 (germline): MNHNS, SASEGT. CDR3 bases: TGTGCCAGCAGCCCAGTTCTAGGACGGGGGGAAGCTTTCTTT. Amino acid sequence: CASSPVLGRGEAFF.

This chain connects TRBV5-5 to TRBJ1-1, with TRBD1 matching over 8 bases. V was clipped by 4 bases and J by 6 bases; unmatched bases: 11. Germline loops: CDR1 SGHKS, CDR2 YYEKEE (reference sequence). The CDR3 length is 15 residues. The CDR3 region has the DNA TGTGCCAGCAGCCTGTCTGGACAGGGATCCCCTGAAGCTTTCTTT. This translates into CASSLSGQGSPEAFF.

The V gene is TRBV6-5, the J gene TRBJ1-1; 8 nucleotides align to TRBD1. Germline assignment: CDR1 MNHEY and CDR2 SVGAGI. CDR3 size: 13 residues. V lost 6 bases, J lost 1 base, and 1 base stayed unmatched. The CDR3 nucleotides read TGTGCCAGCAGCGACAGGGGGAACACTGAAGCTTTCTTT. It codes for CASSDRGNTEAFF.

This clone was counted a few times. This rearrangement joins TRBV27 to TRBJ1-6; D may be TRBD1 (5 bases). From germline, CDR1 is MNHEY and CDR2 SMNVEV (reference sequence). There are 16 residues in the CDR3. V lost 5 bases and J 7 bases, leaving 18 bases between the germline ends. CDR3 nucleotide sequence: TGTGCCAGCAGTCTGGGATCTCCTGGGGCGAATTCACCCCTCCACTTT. This encodes CASSLGSPGANSPLHF.

V is TRBV5-1 and J is TRBJ2-1, with a tentative D call TRBD1 (6 bases). Germline V gene sequence: CDR1 SGHRS, CDR2 YFSETQ. The CDR3 runs 14 residues. Between the trimmed V and J ends, which lost 3 bases and 7 bases, there was a span of 14 bases. The CDR3 DNA sequence: TGCGCCAGCAGCTCGGACAGATGGGGGAATGAGCAGTTCTTC. Its protein is CASSSDRWGNEQFF.

A note on this clone: Additional DNA sequences in this sample encode the identical CDR3. J is TRBJ1-1 and V is TRBV30; 8 bases are a match to TRBD1. Trimming at V came to 7 bases and at J to 1 base, leaving 5 bases not matched to a gene. The CDR3 loop spans 13 amino acids. Germline values: CDR1 GTSNPN, CDR2 SVGIG (reference sequence). The CDR3 here is CASAGQANTEAFF. The CDR3, as DNA: TGTGCCTCCGCGGGACAGGCGAACACTGAAGCTTTCTTT.